The 27 T cell receptor beta chains presented below share a single source sample, sequenced in a study of blood T cell repertoires in COVID-19. Sequenced by immunoSEQ multiplex PCR; TCRdb stores in-frame clones only, minus some. Of 200,000 to 250,000 clones in the sample, 81% are singletons; the top ten hold about 9%. Material for sequencing was PBMCs or T cells enriched from blood (not recorded which). The receptors were gathered from a man aged 35-49 years who had recovered from COVID-19.

The chain is built from TRBV5-1 and TRBJ1-1; D is unresolved. V gave up 0 bases and J gave up 2 bases, with 11 bases separating them. CDR3 length equals 15 residues. The germline V gene encodes CDR1 SGHRS and CDR2 YFSETQ. DNA for the CDR3: TGCGCCAGCAGCTTGGGTCTCACAGTCAACACTGAAGCTTTCTTT. As protein: CASSLGLTVNTEAFF.

CDR3 sequence (DNA): TGTGCCTGGAGTGGAAACTCATACAATGAGCAGTTCTTC. It yields the protein CAWSGNSYNEQFF. The chain uses TRBV30 and TRBJ2-1; no clear D. V was clipped by 1 base and J by 4 bases, with 8 bases between them. This CDR3 comprises 13 residues. Germline V CDR1 and CDR2: GTSNPN, SVGIG (reference sequence).

The chain has TRBV7-7 and TRBJ2-1; 10 nucleotides match TRBD2. The germline gives CDR1 SSHAT, CDR2 FNYEAQ (reference sequence). The CDR3 sequence is 15 residues long. Losses at the gene ends were 4 bases for V and 5 bases for J; bases not matched to a gene: 5. This chain's CDR3 is CASSSTLAGDNEQFF. In DNA form, the CDR3 reads TGTGCCAGCAGCTCGACCCTAGCGGGGGACAATGAGCAGTTCTTC.

The V and J genes are TRBV13 and TRBJ2-7; 10 positions match TRBD2. J gave up 9 bases and V 4 bases, and 9 bases lay outside the gene matches. Germline CDR1 is PRHDT and CDR2 is FYEKMQ (reference sequence). The CDR3 runs 14 residues. The CDR3 sequence: CASSSGTSVVGQYF. The CDR3 nucleotides are TGTGCCAGCAGCTCCGGGACTAGCGTCGTCGGGCAGTACTTC.

This sequence joins TRBV5-1 and TRBJ2-1; 9 bases fit TRBD1. The V segment lost 4 bases and the J segment 6 bases; nucleotides outside the gene matches: 5. CDR3 length: 14 amino acids. Germline assignment: CDR1 SGHRS and CDR2 YFSETQ. The CDR3 reads CASSHGTGSNEQFF. The CDR3 DNA is TGCGCCAGCAGCCACGGGACAGGGAGCAATGAGCAGTTCTTC.

This clone appeared a single time. This rearrangement joins TRBV7-8 to TRBJ1-3; D is perhaps TRBD1 (6 bases). V dropped 3 bases and J dropped 4 bases, with 13 bases sitting between them. In germline, CDR1 is SGHVS, CDR2 FQNEAQ. CDR3 size: 15 residues. The CDR3 nucleotides read TGTGCCAGCAGCTTGAGAGGACAGTTGGGAAACACCATATATTTT. Its protein is CASSLRGQLGNTIYF. The complete variable domain, with remaining parts taken from reference TRBV7-8 and TRBJ1-3, reads GAGVSQSPRYKVAKRGQDVALRCDPISGHVSLFWYQQALGQGPEFLTYFQNEAQLDKSGLPSDRFFAERPEGSVSTLKIQRTQQEDSAVYLCASSLRGQLGNTIYFGEGSWLTVV.

This clone was seen ten or more times. J is TRBJ1-2 and V is TRBV4-2; 9 positions match TRBD1. CDR1 is LGHNA, CDR2 YNFKEQ, per germline. V lost 0 bases and J lost 4; bases outside the gene matches: 6. The CDR3 sequence is 16 residues long. The CDR3 DNA reads as TGTGCCAGCAGCCAAGAACTACAGGGGGCCGGCTATGGCTACACCTTC. Residues: CASSQELQGAGYGYTF.

This clone has only a few counts. The DNA for the CDR3 is TGTGCCAGCAGCTCGAGTGGGGGCAGCCAATACGAGCAGTACTTC. Translation gives CASSSSGGSQYEQYF. The chain couples TRBV13 to TRBJ2-7; weak D call: TRBD1 (6 bases). With 4 bases removed from V and 4 bases from J, the gap between germline ends came to 17 bases. The germline V gene encodes CDR1 PRHDT and CDR2 FYEKMQ (reference sequence). This CDR3 has 15 residues.

CDR3 DNA: TGTGCCAGCAGTCCTTTCCCGGGACAGGGCACTGAAGCTTTCTTT. The encoded protein is CASSPFPGQGTEAFF. The chain carries TRBV14 and TRBJ1-1; TRBD1 matches at 9 bases. V was pared by 6 bases and J by 4 bases, with 9 bases of the junction left unmatched. CDR3 size: 15 residues. Germline CDR1 reads SGHDN; CDR2 reads FVKESK.

V usage is TRBV3-1 (or the pseudogene TRBV3-2) and J usage is TRBJ2-7; weak D call: TRBD2 (5 bases). The germline CDR1 and CDR2 sequences are LGHDT and YNNKEL (reference sequence). The CDR3 length is 16 residues. V lost 4 bases and J lost 0, with 16 bases in between. CDR3 sequence: CASSPMVSGTSYEQYF. The CDR3 nucleotides read TGTGCCAGCAGCCCCATGGTGAGCGGAACCTCCTACGAGCAGTACTTC.

This clone was seen at least ten times. The V call is TRBV5-1, the J call TRBJ2-7, with 8 bases fitting TRBD1. CDR1 is SGHRS, CDR2 YFSETQ, per germline. The CDR3 length is 15 residues. The trim removed 4 bases at V and 2 bases at J, leaving 8 bases unmatched. The chain's CDR3 is CASSPKSGGPYEQYF. The CDR3 bases are TGCGCCAGCAGCCCTAAATCAGGGGGCCCCTACGAGCAGTACTTC.

The chain has TRBV29-1 and TRBJ2-7; 7 positions match TRBD1. Germline values: CDR1 SQVTM, CDR2 ANQGSEA. The CDR3 contains 13 residues. V was pared by 5 bases and J by 0 bases, with 4 bases of the junction left unmatched. CDR3 in amino acids: CSVPGQDSYEQYF. For the CDR3, the DNA is TGCAGCGTTCCTGGACAGGACTCCTACGAGCAGTACTTC.

This clone came up once. The CDR3 DNA follows: TGTGCCTGGAGTGAATCGGCTTGGGGGGAACTGTTTTTT. Amino acids: CAWSESAWGELFF. The V and J genes are TRBV30 and TRBJ1-4; possibly TRBD1 for D (5 bases). Trimming took off 1 base at V and 12 bases at J, with 15 bases between the two ends. CDR1 is GTSNPN, CDR2 SVGIG, per germline (reference sequence). This CDR3 contains 13 residues.

The V call is TRBV10-3, the J call TRBJ1-2, with D perhaps TRBD1 (5 bases). Germline V gene lookup returns CDR1 ENHRY and CDR2 SYGVKD. The CDR3 sequence is 16 residues long. Between the trimmed V and J ends, which lost 8 bases and 5 bases, there was a span of 24 bases. The CDR3 bases are TGTGCCATCCCCCGAGGGGAGGGGCCCTTTGGGTATGGCTACACCTTC. Protein sequence: CAIPRGEGPFGYGYTF.

The chain links TRBV12-5 to TRBJ2-5; the D gene is possibly TRBD2 (5 bases). CDR1 LGHNT and CDR2 FRNRAP come from the germline V gene. The V end was cut by 2 bases, the J end by 5 bases, with 15 bases between. The CDR3 is 15 amino acids. The CDR3 sequence is CASGLPHLATETQYF. The CDR3 bases are TGTGCTAGTGGTTTGCCCCACCTAGCTACGGAGACCCAGTACTTC. Looking up the rest from reference TRBV12-5 and TRBJ2-5 gives the full variable domain: DARVTQTPRHKVTEMGQEVTMRCQPILGHNTVFWYRQTMMQGLELLAYFRNRAPLDDSGMPKDRFSAEMPDATLATLKIQPSEPRDSAVYFCASGLPHLATETQYFGPGTRLLVL.

This chain links TRBV5-1 with TRBJ2-2, with unresolved D. Trimming cost V 2 bases and J 6 bases, with 5 bases left between them. This CDR3 has 12 residues. Germline-derived CDR1 and CDR2 are SGHRS and YFSETQ. The CDR3 here is CASSLTAGELFF. The CDR3, as DNA: TGCGCCAGCAGCTTAACAGCCGGGGAGCTGTTTTTT.

This clone was recorded a few times. V gene TRBV5-4 combines with J gene TRBJ2-3; 13 positions match TRBD2. This CDR3 has 18 residues. Germline CDR1 SGHNT, CDR2 YYREEE (reference sequence). The V segment lost 3 bases and the J segment 4 bases; nucleotides outside the gene matches: 11. CDR3 nucleotide sequence: TGTGCCAGCAGCTCGACTAGCGGGAGGCCTATTTTGGCAGATACGCAGTATTTT. This sequence encodes CASSSTSGRPILADTQYF.

The gene calls are TRBV12-3 or TRBV12-4 and TRBJ2-1; D is possibly TRBD2 (6 bases). The CDR3 has 11 amino acids. The germline V and J ends were trimmed by 5 bases and 13 bases, with 12 bases remaining between them. The chain's CDR3 is CASSQRREQFF. The CDR3 region has the DNA TGTGCCAGCAGTCAACGGAGGGAACAGTTCTTC.

The rearrangement joins TRBV12-3 or TRBV12-4 to TRBJ1-1; D unresolved. The CDR3 totals 11 residues. V was trimmed by 9 bases and J by 3 bases, leaving 8 bases between them. In DNA, the CDR3 is TGTGCCAGTACAGTGCACACTGAAGCTTTCTTT. Protein: CASTVHTEAFF.

The chain employs TRBV5-4 and TRBJ2-5; D is ambiguous. The CDR3 runs 14 residues. CDR1 and CDR2 from the germline V gene are SGHNT and YYREEE (reference sequence). V dropped 0 bases and J dropped 1 base, with 7 bases sitting between them. The CDR3 region is CASSLGESQETQYF. CDR3 nucleotide sequence: TGTGCCAGCAGCTTGGGTGAGTCCCAAGAGACCCAGTACTTC.

The chain uses TRBV5-1 and TRBJ2-2; TRBD1 agrees at 8 bases. CDR1 and CDR2 from the germline V gene are SGHRS and YFSETQ. V trimming: 5 bases; J trimming: 5 bases; junction bases outside the gene matches: 5. The CDR3 totals 14 residues. As DNA, the CDR3 is TGCGCCAGCAGGGTGACAGGGGTAACCGGGGAGCTGTTTTTT. This sequence encodes CASRVTGVTGELFF.

The chain couples TRBV5-1 to TRBJ1-3; TRBD1 is a possible D gene (5 bases). The CDR3 consists of 16 residues. Trimming pared 3 bases from V and 0 bases from J, leaving 13 bases between. The germline V gene encodes CDR1 SGHRS and CDR2 YFSETQ. The CDR3 spells CASSSQTASSGNTIYF. The CDR3 bases are TGCGCCAGCAGCTCCCAGACAGCGAGCTCTGGAAACACCATATATTTT.

The chain joins TRBV28 to TRBJ2-6; TRBD1 aligns across 8 bases. Trimming cost V 6 bases and J 4 bases; bases outside gene matches: 5. The CDR3 has 15 amino acids. Germline CDR1 and CDR2: MDHEN and SYDVKM. The CDR3 here is CASRSGGSGANVLTF. In nucleotides, the CDR3 is TGTGCCAGCAGATCAGGGGGCTCAGGGGCCAACGTCCTGACTTTC.

This sequence joins TRBV6-5 and TRBJ1-3; D is uncertain. This CDR3 is built from 12 residues. CDR1 and CDR2 from the germline V gene are MNHEY and SVGAGI. The ends were cut back, 6 bases at V and 3 bases at J, with 6 bases in the middle. In DNA form, the CDR3 reads TGTGCCAGCAGACCCAGTGGAAACACCATATATTTT. Translated: CASRPSGNTIYF.

This sequence joins TRBV11-3 and TRBJ2-3; 8 bases fit TRBD1. J lost 2 bases, V lost 1 base, and 2 bases had no gene match. This CDR3 spans 15 amino acids. Germline V gene lookup returns CDR1 SGHNT and CDR2 YENEEA. CDR3 in DNA: TGTGCCAGCAGCTTAGGACAGGGGCTCACAGATACGCAGTATTTT. Translated: CASSLGQGLTDTQYF.

V and J are TRBV5-1 and TRBJ1-2, with D uncertain. CDR3 length: 15 amino acids. Trimming left V 7 bases short and J 1 base short, with 17 bases between. Germline values: CDR1 SGHRS, CDR2 YFSETQ. For the CDR3, the DNA is TGCGCCAGCTCCAAGGACGGGAAGCTTAACTATGGCTACACCTTC. This encodes CASSKDGKLNYGYTF.

This chain links TRBV2 with TRBJ1-5; 7 bases fit TRBD1. In germline, CDR1 is SNHLY, CDR2 FYNNEI. V gave up 2 bases and J gave up 6 bases; unmatched junction bases: 7. The length of the CDR3 is 15 residues. CDR3 protein: CASSELEGATQPQHF. CDR3 DNA sequence: TGTGCCAGCAGTGAACTGGAGGGGGCAACTCAGCCCCAGCATTTT.